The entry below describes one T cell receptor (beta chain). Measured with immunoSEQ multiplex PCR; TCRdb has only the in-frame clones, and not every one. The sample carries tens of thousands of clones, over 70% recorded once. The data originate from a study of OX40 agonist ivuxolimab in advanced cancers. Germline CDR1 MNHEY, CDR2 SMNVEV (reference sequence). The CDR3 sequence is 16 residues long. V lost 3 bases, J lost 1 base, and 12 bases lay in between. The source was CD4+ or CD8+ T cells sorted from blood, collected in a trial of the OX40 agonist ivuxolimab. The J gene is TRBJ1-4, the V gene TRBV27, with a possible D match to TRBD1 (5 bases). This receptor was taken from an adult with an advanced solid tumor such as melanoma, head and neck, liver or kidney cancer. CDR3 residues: CASSLKGILTNEKLFF. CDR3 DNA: TGTGCCAGCAGTTTGAAGGGGATCTTAACTAATGAAAAACTGTTTTTT. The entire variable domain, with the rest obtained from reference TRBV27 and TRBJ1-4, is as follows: EAQVTQNPRYLITVTGKKLTVTCSQNMNHEYMSWYRQDPGLGLRQIYYSMNVEVTDKGDVPEGYKVSRKEKRNFPLILESPSPNQTSLYFCASSLKGILTNEKLFFGSGTQLSVL.